Each of the 7 T cell receptor beta chains below was sequenced from the same sample in a study of early T cells in non-severe SARS-CoV-2 infection. Using its own MiXCR run on the 5' RACE reads, TCRdb lists one record per CDR3 protein. The profile shows around 92,000 distinct CDR3 sequences, about 11% of them singletons. Sample: whole blood. The receptors stem from an adult who was a healthcare worker with PCR-confirmed SARS-CoV-2 infection or an uninfected control (not recorded which).

This clonotype occurred many times. This chain joins TRBV27 and TRBJ2-1, with 11 bases identical to TRBD2. The V segment lost 1 base and the J segment 3 bases; nucleotides outside the gene matches: 5. CDR3 size: 17 residues. The germline gives CDR1 MNHEY, CDR2 SMNVEV (reference sequence). The CDR3 is CASSLLAGTSGYNEQFF. The CDR3 DNA reads as TGTGCCAGCAGTTTATTGGCCGGGACTAGCGGCTACAATGAGCAGTTCTTC.

In this sample, this clonotype turned up a few times. The V gene is TRBV11-2, the J gene TRBJ2-7; 9 positions agree with TRBD1. CDR3 size: 15 residues. CDR1 and CDR2 (germline): SGHAT, FQNNGV. After removal of 5 bases from V and 1 base from J, the junction contained 6 bases not matched to a gene. CDR3 in amino acids: CASSIPGTGSYEQYF. CDR3 nucleotides: TGTGCCAGCAGCATCCCCGGGACAGGGTCCTACGAGCAGTACTTC.

This clonotype was observed many times. In DNA form, the CDR3 reads TGTGCCAGCAGCTTTGCACAGGGGAGTGAAAAACTGTTTTTT. This codes for CASSFAQGSEKLFF. The chain employs TRBV7-6 and TRBJ1-4; 7 positions agree with TRBD1. Looked up from germline, CDR1 is SGHVS and CDR2 is FNYEAQ. V lost 3 bases to trimming and J lost 7 bases; unmatched junction nucleotides: 5. The CDR3 consists of 14 residues.

This clonotype was detected a few times. This rearrangement joins TRBV7-6 to TRBJ1-5, with 8 bases fitting TRBD1. The V segment lost 7 bases and the J segment 9 bases; nucleotides outside the gene matches: 11. CDR3 length equals 14 residues. The germline CDR1 and CDR2 sequences are SGHVS and FNYEAQ. The CDR3, as DNA: TGTGCCAGCACCTCCTCCGGGACAGGAGGGCCCCAGCATTTT. Its protein is CASTSSGTGGPQHF.

This clonotype was detected many times. The CDR3 spells CASSPLAGGPTGELFF. The DNA for the CDR3 is TGTGCCAGCAGTCCTCTAGCGGGGGGCCCGACCGGGGAGCTGTTTTTT. The chain carries TRBV27 and TRBJ2-2; 11 nucleotides line up with TRBD2. This CDR3 contains 16 residues. Losses at the gene ends were 5 bases for V and 5 bases for J; bases not matched to a gene: 7. Germline CDR1 MNHEY, CDR2 SMNVEV (reference sequence).

This clonotype was observed a handful of times. The CDR3 DNA sequence: TGCAGTGCTAGGGGAGGTCCTCTTACGTACGAGCAGTACTTC. Translated, it gives CSARGGPLTYEQYF. This rearrangement joins TRBV20-1 to TRBJ2-7; D might be TRBD2 (6 bases). This CDR3 region has 14 residues. V lost 3 bases to trimming and J lost 4 bases, with 16 bases between them. Germline values: CDR1 DFQATT, CDR2 SNEGSKA (reference sequence).

The rearrangement uses TRBV15 and TRBJ1-1, with D unresolved. Germline V gene data show CDR1 as LNHNV and CDR2 as YYDKDF (reference sequence). Trimming removed 1 base from V and 1 base from J, with 10 bases in between. The CDR3 has 15 residues. The CDR3 spells CATSRGIWGNTEAFF. DNA of the CDR3: TGTGCCACCAGCAGAGGCATCTGGGGGAACACTGAAGCTTTCTTT.